The 8 T cell receptor beta chains in this list originate from one sample, sequenced in a study of T cells in Graves' hyperthyroidism and ophthalmopathy. Amplified TCR beta CDR3 regions derived from RNA transcripts. RT-PCR in the first round (using the HTBI primer set) targeted the TCR CDR3. TCRdb re-called the multiplex PCR reads through MiXCR, storing one row per CDR3 protein. This repertoire shows about 480,000 distinct CDR3 sequences, around a quarter found once; its top ten account for over 9%. The source material was blood. These receptors came from a woman in her thirties with Graves' ophthalmopathy.

This clonotype was counted at least ten times. This chain joins TRBV20-1 and TRBJ1-1, with a tentative D call TRBD1 (5 bases). The CDR3 contains 11 residues. Trimming pared 5 bases from V and 4 bases from J, leaving 8 bases between. The germline V gene has CDR1 DFQATT and CDR2 SNEGSKA (reference sequence). CDR3 loop: CSAVGTTEAFF. The CDR3 nucleotides read TGCAGTGCTGTGGGGACCACTGAAGCTTTCTTT.

This chain links TRBV6-1 with TRBJ1-1; 8 nucleotides agree with TRBD1. Germline V gene data show CDR1 as MNHNS and CDR2 as SASEGT. V dropped 7 bases and J dropped 1; count of bases not matched to a gene: 8. The CDR3 contains 15 residues. The CDR3 bases are TGTGCCAGCACCCCGACAGGGGCTAAGAACACTGAAGCTTTCTTT. It codes for CASTPTGAKNTEAFF.

Ten or more counts support this clonotype. This rearrangement joins TRBV6-1 to TRBJ1-5; no clear D. This CDR3 contains 13 residues. Germline CDR1 is MNHNS and CDR2 is SASEGT. Trimming removed 2 bases from V and 9 bases from J, with 11 bases in between. The CDR3 coding sequence is TGTGCCAGCAGTGAATCTGTTAAGCTGCCCCAGCATTTT. Translation gives CASSESVKLPQHF.

As regards this clonotype: The conserved final phenylalanine or tryptophan is absent from the CDR3, which likely points to a read error. The chain is built from TRBV28 and TRBJ1-2, with D hard to call. Trimming stripped 3 bases from V and 8 bases from J, with 10 bases between. Germline CDR1 and CDR2: MDHEN and SYDVKM. This CDR3 has 12 amino acids. CDR3 residues: CASSLGLGGYTV. The CDR3 DNA sequence: TGTGCCAGCAGTTTGGGGTTAGGCGGCTACACCGTC.

The V call is TRBV20-1, the J call TRBJ2-7, with D possibly matching TRBD2 (6 bases). Per germline, CDR1 DFQATT and CDR2 SNEGSKA (reference sequence). This CDR3 contains 12 residues. V shed 4 bases and J shed 2 bases, with 9 bases lying between them. CDR3 protein: CSAIGGPYEQYF. The CDR3 bases are TGCAGTGCTATCGGGGGACCCTACGAGCAGTACTTC.

This clonotype was seen ten or more times. The rearrangement links TRBV6-1 to TRBJ2-4; tentative D call: TRBD2 (7 bases). Germline CDR1 MNHNS, CDR2 SASEGT. The V and J ends lost 3 bases and 6 bases respectively, with 12 bases between them. CDR3 size: 14 residues. The CDR3 spells CASSDGGALNIQYF. The DNA for the CDR3 is TGTGCCAGCAGTGATGGGGGGGCCCTAAACATTCAGTACTTC.

The rearrangement links TRBV19 to TRBJ2-2; D perhaps matches TRBD1 (7 bases). This CDR3 region has 16 residues. Trimming took off 5 bases at V and 4 bases at J, with 17 bases between the two ends. Looked up from germline, CDR1 is LNHDA and CDR2 is SQIVND (reference sequence). CDR3 in DNA: TGTGCCAGTAGTGCAGGGAACCAGGGGGGCACCGGGGAGCTGTTTTTT. It yields the protein CASSAGNQGGTGELFF.

This clonotype was recorded at least ten times. The chain is built from TRBV15 and TRBJ1-4, with unresolved D. CDR3 length equals 16 residues. V was cut by 3 bases and J by 4 bases, with 15 bases left in between. CDR1 is LNHNV and CDR2 is YYDKDF in the germline V gene (reference sequence). CDR3 region: CATSRDYTDGNEKLFF. In nucleotides, the CDR3 is TGTGCCACCAGCAGGGATTACACCGACGGTAATGAAAAACTGTTTTTT. Based on the CDR3 plus reference TRBV15 and TRBJ1-4, the full variable domain is DAMVIQNPRYQVTQFGKPVTLSCSQTLNHNVMYWYQQKSSQAPKLLFHYYDKDFNNEADTPDNFQSRRPNTSFCFLDIRSPGLGDTAMYLCATSRDYTDGNEKLFFGSGTQLSVL.